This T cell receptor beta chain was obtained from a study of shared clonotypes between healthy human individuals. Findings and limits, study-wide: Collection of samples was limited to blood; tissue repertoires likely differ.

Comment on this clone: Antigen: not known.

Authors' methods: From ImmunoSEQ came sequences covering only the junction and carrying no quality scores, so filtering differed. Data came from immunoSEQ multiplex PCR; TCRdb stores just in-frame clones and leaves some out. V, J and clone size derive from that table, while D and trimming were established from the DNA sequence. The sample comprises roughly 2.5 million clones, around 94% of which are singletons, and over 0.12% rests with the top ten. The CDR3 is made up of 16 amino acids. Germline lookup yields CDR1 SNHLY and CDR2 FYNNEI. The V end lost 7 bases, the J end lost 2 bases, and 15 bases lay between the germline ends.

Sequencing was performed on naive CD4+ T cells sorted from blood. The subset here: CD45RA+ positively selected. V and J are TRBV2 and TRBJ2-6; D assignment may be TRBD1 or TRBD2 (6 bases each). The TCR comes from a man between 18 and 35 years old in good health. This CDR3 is CASNRGGPAGANVLTF. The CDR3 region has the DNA TGTGCCAGCAACCGAGGGGGGCCGGCTGGGGCCAACGTCCTGACTTTC.